The T cell receptor beta chain described here comes from a study of human T cells and chemical hapten exposure. Across the whole study: Sensitization was performed using 2% DPC on an approximately 2 cm by approximately 2 cm upper inner arm skin site. Enrolled patients were predominantly female and had alopecia areata, totalis or universalis.

Time point reported: patch test 3, about 24 weeks after DPC sensitization. Treatment given: therapeutic diphenylcyclopropenone sensitization with weekly scalp DPC. The CDR3 has 14 residues. V lost 4 bases, J lost 7 bases, and 6 bases stayed unmatched. The V gene's germline CDR1 is SGHRS and CDR2 YFSETQ. For the library, individual cDNA molecules each received unique molecular identifiers. TCRdb redid the calling of the RACE reads with MiXCR, one entry per CDR3 protein. The repertoire includes approximately 80,000 distinct CDR3 sequences, 13% of them detected once, and about 5.7% sits in the top ten. The sample consisted of whole blood, taken in connection with sensitization to the hapten diphenylcyclopropenone (DPC). The receptor was derived from a woman in her forties or fifties with alopecia areata. Some clones in this sample may be carry-over from other donors' samples. The V gene is TRBV5-1, the J gene TRBJ2-7, with 12 nucleotides matching TRBD2. The CDR3 DNA follows: TGCGCCAGCAGCGCGCTAGCGGGAGGGGGAGAGCAGTACTTC. Protein product: CASSALAGGGEQYF.